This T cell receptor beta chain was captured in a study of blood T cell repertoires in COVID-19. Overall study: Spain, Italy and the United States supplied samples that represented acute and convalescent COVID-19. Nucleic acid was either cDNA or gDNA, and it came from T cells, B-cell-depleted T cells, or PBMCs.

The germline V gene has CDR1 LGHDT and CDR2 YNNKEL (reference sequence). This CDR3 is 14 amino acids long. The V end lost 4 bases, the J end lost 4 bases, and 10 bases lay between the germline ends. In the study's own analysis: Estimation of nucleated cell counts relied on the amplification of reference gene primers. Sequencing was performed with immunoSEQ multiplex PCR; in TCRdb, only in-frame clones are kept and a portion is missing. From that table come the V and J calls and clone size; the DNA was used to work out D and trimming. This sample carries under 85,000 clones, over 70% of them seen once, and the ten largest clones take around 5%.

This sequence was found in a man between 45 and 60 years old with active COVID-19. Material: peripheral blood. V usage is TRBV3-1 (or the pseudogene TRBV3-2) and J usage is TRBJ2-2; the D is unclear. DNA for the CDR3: TGTGCCAGCAGCCGCGGTCCCTCCACCGGGGAGCTGTTTTTT. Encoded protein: CASSRGPSTGELFF.